Here is one T cell receptor (beta chain) with its context. This entry belongs to a study of blood T cell repertoires in COVID-19. Trimming shortened V by 1 base and J by 0 bases, and 4 bases separated the two germline ends. This CDR3 comprises 14 residues. The V gene's germline CDR1 is MDHEN and CDR2 SYDVKM. Here immunoSEQ multiplex PCR was the method, and the copy in TCRdb shows in-frame clones only, minus some. The sample includes 150,000 to 170,000 clones, approximately 85% of them seen just once. The specimen sequenced was peripheral blood. The sequence derives from a man in his sixties with COVID-19, enrolled during active disease. The V and J genes are TRBV28 and TRBJ2-1, with D unresolved. CDR3 sequence: CASSLLDSYNEQFF. The CDR3 nucleotides read TGTGCCAGCAGTTTATTAGACTCCTACAATGAGCAGTTCTTC.